The table lists the clone carrying this TCR beta chain with a few counts. Its antigen is still unknown. The sample originates from a study of identical twins. Study results and limitations: Insertions ran lower in abundant cord blood beta clonotypes, though not in memory repertoires.

TCRdb recomputed calls from the 5' RACE reads with MiXCR, one row per CDR3 protein. Altogether some 660,000 distinct CDR3 sequences are present, approximately 9% being singletons, with the ten largest covering around 0.98%. CDR3 length: 16 residues. The V end lost 5 bases, the J end lost 2 bases, and 16 bases lay between the germline ends. These data are also associated with another study on yellow fever vaccine responses in identical twins.

The gene calls are TRBV12-3 or TRBV12-4 and TRBJ1-5, with D possibly TRBD1 on 5 matching bases. The source is a woman under 30 in good health. The sequencing input was PBMCs. The DNA for the CDR3 is TGTGCCAGCAGTACAGCCCCGGGACGGGGCAATCAGCCCCAGCATTTT. The encoded protein is CASSTAPGRGNQPQHF.